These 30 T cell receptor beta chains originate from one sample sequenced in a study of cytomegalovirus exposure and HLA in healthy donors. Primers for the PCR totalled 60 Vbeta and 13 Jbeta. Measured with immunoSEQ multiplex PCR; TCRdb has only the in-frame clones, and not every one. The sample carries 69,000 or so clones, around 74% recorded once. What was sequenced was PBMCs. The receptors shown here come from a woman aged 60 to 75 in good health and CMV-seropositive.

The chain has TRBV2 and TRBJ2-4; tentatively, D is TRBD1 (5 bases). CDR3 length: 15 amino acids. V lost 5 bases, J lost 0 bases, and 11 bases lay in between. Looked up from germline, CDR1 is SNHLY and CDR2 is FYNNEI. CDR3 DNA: TGTGCCAGCAGTTCAGGGTTGGGAGCCAAAAACATTCAGTACTTC. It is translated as CASSSGLGAKNIQYF.

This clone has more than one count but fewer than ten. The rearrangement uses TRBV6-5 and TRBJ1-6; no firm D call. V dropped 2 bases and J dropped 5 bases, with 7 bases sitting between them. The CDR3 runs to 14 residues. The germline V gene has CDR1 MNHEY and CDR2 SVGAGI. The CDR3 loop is CASSYTNDNSPLHF. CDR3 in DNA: TGTGCCAGCAGTTACACAAACGATAATTCACCCCTCCACTTT.

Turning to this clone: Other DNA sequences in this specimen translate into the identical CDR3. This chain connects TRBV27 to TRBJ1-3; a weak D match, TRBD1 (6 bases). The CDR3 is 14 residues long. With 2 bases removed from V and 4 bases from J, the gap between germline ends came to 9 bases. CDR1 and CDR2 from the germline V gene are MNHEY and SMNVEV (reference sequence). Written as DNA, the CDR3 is TGTGCCAGCAGTTTAGGGGGCGCGGGAAACACCATATATTTT. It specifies CASSLGGAGNTIYF.

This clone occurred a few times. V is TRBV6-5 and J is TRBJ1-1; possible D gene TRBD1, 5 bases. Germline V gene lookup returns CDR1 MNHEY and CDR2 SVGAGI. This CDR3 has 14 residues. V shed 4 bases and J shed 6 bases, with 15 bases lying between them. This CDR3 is CASSSRDTYSEAFF. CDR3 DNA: TGTGCCAGCAGTTCCAGGGATACCTACTCTGAAGCTTTCTTT.

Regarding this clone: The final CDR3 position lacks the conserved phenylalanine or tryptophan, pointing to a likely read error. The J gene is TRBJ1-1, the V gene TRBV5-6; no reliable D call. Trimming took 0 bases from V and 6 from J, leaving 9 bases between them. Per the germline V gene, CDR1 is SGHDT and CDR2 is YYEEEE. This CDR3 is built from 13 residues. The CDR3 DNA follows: TGTGCCAGCAGCTTGGCCAGGTACTCTGAAGCTTTCGTT. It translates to CASSLARYSEAFV.

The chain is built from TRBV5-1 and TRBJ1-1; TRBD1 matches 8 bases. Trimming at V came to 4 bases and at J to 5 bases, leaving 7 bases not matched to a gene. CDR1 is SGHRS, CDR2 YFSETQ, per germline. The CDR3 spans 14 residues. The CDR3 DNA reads TGCGCCAGCAGCCCGGGACAGGTGGGGACTGAAGCTTTCTTT. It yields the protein CASSPGQVGTEAFF.

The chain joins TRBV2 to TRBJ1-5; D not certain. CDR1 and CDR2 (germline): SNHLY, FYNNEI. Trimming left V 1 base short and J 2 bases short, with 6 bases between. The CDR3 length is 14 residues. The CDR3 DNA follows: TGTGCCAGCAGTGAAGAACGCGGCAATCAGCCCCAGCATTTT. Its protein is CASSEERGNQPQHF.

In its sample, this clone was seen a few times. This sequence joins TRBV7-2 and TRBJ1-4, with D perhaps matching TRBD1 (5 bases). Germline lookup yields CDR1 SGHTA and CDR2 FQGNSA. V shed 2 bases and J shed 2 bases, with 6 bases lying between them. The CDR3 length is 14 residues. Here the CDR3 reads CASSLYRTNEKLFF. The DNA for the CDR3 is TGTGCCAGCAGCTTATACAGGACTAATGAAAAACTGTTTTTT.

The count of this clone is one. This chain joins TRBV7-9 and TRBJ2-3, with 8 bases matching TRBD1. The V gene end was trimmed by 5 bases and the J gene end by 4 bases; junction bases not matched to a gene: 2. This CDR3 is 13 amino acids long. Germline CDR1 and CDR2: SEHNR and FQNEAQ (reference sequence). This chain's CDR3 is CASSLTGADTQYF. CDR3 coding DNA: TGTGCCAGCAGCCTGACAGGGGCAGATACGCAGTATTTT. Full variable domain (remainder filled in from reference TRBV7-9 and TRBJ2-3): DTGVSQNPRHKITKRGQNVTFRCDPISEHNRLYWYRQTLGQGPEFLTYFQNEAQLEKSRLLSDRFSAERPKGSFSTLEIQRTEQGDSAMYLCASSLTGADTQYFGPGTRLTVL.

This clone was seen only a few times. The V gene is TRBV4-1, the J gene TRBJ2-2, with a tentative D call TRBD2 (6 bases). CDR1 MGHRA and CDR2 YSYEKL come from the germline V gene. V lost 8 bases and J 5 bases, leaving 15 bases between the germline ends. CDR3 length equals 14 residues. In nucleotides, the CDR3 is TGCGCCAGCCGAGAACCGCGGGAAACCGGGGAGCTGTTTTTT. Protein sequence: CASREPRETGELFF.

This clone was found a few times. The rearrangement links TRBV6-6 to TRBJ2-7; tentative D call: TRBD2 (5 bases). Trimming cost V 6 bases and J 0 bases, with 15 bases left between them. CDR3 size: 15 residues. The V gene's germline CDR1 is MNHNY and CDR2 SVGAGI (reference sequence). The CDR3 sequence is CASRGISVTSYEQYF. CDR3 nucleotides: TGTGCCAGCAGGGGAATTAGCGTTACCTCCTACGAGCAGTACTTC.

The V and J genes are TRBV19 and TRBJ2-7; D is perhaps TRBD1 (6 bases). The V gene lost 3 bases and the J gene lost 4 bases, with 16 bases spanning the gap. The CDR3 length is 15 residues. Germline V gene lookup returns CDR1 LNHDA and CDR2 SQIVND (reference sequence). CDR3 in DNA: TGTGCCAGTAGTATTAGGGAGCAGGGGCGGTACGAGCAGTACTTC. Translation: CASSIREQGRYEQYF.

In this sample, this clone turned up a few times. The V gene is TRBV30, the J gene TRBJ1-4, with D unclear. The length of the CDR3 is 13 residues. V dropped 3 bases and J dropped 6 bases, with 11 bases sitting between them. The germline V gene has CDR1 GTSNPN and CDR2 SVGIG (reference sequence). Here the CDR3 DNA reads TGTGCCTGGAGGAGAGGAGATTATGAAAAACTGTTTTTT. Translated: CAWRRGDYEKLFF.

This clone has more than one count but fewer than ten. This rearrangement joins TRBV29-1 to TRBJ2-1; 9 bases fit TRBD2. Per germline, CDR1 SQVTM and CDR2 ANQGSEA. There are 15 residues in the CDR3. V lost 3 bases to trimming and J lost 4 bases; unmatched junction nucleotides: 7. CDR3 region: CSVDWRLAAYNEQFF. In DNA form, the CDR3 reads TGCAGCGTTGATTGGCGACTAGCGGCGTACAATGAGCAGTTCTTC.

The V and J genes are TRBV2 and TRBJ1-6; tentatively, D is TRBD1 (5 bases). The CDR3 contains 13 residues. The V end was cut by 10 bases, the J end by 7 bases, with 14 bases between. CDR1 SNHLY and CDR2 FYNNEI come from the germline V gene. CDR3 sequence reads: CATHDSPNSPLHF. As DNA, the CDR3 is TGTGCCACTCACGACAGCCCCAATTCACCCCTCCACTTT.

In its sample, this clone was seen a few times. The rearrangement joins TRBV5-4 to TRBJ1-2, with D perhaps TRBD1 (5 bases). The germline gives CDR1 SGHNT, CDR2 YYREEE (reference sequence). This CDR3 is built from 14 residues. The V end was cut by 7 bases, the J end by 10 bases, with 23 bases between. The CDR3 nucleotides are TGTGCCAGCCGGGTGCGGGATCGGGGGACTCCCTACACCTTC. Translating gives CASRVRDRGTPYTF.

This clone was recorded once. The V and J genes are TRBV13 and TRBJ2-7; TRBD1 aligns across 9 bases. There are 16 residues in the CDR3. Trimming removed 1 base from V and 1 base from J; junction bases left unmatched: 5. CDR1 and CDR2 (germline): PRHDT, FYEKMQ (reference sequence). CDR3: CASSLVGTGRSYEQYF. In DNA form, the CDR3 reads TGTGCCAGCAGCTTAGTGGGGACAGGGAGGTCCTACGAGCAGTACTTC.

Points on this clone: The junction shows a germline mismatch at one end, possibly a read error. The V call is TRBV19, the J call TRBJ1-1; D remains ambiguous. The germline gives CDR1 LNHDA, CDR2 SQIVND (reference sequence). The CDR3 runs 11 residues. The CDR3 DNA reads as TGTGCCAGTAGTATAGGGACCCAGCGGGTCTTT. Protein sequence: CASSIGTQRVF.

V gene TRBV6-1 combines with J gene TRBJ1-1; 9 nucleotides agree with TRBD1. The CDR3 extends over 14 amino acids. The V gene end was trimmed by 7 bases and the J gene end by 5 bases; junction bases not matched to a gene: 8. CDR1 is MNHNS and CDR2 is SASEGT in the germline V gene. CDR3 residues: CASTLWTGETEAFF. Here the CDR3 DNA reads TGTGCCAGCACCCTTTGGACAGGGGAAACTGAAGCTTTCTTT.

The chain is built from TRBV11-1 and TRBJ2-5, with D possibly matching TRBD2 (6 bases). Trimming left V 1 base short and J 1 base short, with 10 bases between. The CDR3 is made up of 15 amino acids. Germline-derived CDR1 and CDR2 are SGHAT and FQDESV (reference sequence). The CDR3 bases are TGTGCCAGCAGCTTAGGCCGGGGGAGCCAAGAGACCCAGTACTTC. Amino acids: CASSLGRGSQETQYF. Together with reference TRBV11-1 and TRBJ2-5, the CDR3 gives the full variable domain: EAEVAQSPRYKITEKSQAVAFWCDPISGHATLYWYRQILGQGPELLVQFQDESVVDDSQLPKDRFSAERLKGVDSTLKIQPAELGDSAMYLCASSLGRGSQETQYFGPGTRLLVL.

The chain's CDR3 is CASSVYFAGVSGELFF. DNA for the CDR3: TGTGCCAGCAGTGTTTACTTCGCGGGAGTGAGCGGGGAGCTGTTTTTT. This chain uses TRBV2 with TRBJ2-2; 7 positions match TRBD2. The V gene end was trimmed by 4 bases and the J gene end by 7 bases; junction bases not matched to a gene: 12. In germline, CDR1 is SNHLY, CDR2 FYNNEI. CDR3 length: 16 amino acids.

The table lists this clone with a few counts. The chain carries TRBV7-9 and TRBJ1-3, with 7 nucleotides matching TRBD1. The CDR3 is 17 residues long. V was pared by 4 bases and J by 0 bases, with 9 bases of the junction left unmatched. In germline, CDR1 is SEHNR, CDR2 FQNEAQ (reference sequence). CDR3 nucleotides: TGTGCCAGCAGCTGGCGCGGACAGGAACTCTCTGGAAACACCATATATTTT. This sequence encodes CASSWRGQELSGNTIYF.

The CDR3 loop reads CAIGQDYNSPLHF. The CDR3 nucleotides read TGTGCCATTGGACAAGACTATAATTCACCCCTCCACTTT. The chain is built from TRBV2 and TRBJ1-6; a weak D match, TRBD1 (5 bases). Trimming stripped 10 bases from V and 3 bases from J, with 10 bases between. The CDR3 runs 13 residues. Germline V lookup: CDR1 SNHLY, CDR2 FYNNEI.

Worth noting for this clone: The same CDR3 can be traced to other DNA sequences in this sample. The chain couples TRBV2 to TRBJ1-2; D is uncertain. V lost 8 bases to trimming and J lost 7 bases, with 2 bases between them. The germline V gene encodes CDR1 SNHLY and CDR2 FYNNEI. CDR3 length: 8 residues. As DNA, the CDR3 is TGTGCCAGCCGTGGCTACACCTTC. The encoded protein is CASRGYTF. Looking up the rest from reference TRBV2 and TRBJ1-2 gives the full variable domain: EPEVTQTPSHQVTQMGQEVILRCVPISNHLYFYWYRQILGQKVEFLVSFYNNEISEKSEIFDDQFSVERPDGSNFTLKIRSTKLEDSAMYFCASRGYTFGSGTRLTVV.

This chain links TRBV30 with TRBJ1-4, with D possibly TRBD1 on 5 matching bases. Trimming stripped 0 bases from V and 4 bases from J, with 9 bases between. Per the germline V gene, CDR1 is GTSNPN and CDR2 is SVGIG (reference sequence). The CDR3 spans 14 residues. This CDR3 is CAWSVPGINEKLFF. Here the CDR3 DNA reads TGTGCCTGGAGTGTACCAGGGATTAATGAAAAACTGTTTTTT.

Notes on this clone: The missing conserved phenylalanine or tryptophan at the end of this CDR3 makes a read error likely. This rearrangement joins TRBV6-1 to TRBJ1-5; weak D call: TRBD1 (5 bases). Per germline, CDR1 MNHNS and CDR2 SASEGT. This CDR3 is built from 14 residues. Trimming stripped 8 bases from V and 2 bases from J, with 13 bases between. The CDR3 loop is CASLAQGGNQPQHV. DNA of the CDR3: TGTGCCAGCCTTGCTCAGGGAGGCAATCAGCCCCAGCATGTT.

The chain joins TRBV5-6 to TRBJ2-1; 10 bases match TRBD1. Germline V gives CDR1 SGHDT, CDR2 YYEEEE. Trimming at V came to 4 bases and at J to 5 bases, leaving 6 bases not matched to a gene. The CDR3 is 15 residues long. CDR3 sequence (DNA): TGTGCCAGCAGCGACGTGGGACAGGGGAACAATGAGCAGTTCTTC. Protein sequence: CASSDVGQGNNEQFF.

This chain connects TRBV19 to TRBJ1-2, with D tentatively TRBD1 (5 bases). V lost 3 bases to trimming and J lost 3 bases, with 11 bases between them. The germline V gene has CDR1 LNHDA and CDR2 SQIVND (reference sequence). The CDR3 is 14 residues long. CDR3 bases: TGTGCCAGTAGTATGGGGCCTGGTTACTATGGCTACACCTTC. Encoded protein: CASSMGPGYYGYTF.

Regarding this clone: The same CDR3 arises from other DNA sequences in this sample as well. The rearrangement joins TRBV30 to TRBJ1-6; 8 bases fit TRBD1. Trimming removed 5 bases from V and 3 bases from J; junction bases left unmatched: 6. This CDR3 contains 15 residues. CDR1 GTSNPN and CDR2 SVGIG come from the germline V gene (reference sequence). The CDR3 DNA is TGTGCCTGGGATGTGGGGACAGGCTATAATTCACCCCTCCACTTT. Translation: CAWDVGTGYNSPLHF.

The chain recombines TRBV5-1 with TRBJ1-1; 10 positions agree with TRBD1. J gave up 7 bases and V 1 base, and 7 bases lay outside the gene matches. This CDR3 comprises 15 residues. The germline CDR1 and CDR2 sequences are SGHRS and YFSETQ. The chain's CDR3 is CASSLKTTGGDEAFF. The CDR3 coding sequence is TGCGCCAGCAGCTTGAAGACGACAGGGGGCGATGAAGCTTTCTTT. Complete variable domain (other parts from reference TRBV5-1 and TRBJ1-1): KAGVTQTPRYLIKTRGQQVTLSCSPISGHRSVSWYQQTPGQGLQFLFEYFSETQRNKGNFPGRFSGRQFSNSRSEMNVSTLELGDSALYLCASSLKTTGGDEAFFGQGTRLTVV.